Presented here are 15 T cell receptor beta chains from one specimen sequenced in a study of blood T cell repertoires in COVID-19. Method: immunoSEQ multiplex PCR; TCRdb's copy keeps in-frame clones and lacks some. The sample has approximately 50,000 clones, 80% to 90% seen once. The source material was peripheral blood. These receptors were taken from a man in his fifties or sixties with COVID-19, enrolled during active disease.

The chain carries TRBV5-4 and TRBJ1-4, with 7 bases that match TRBD1. CDR3 length: 14 amino acids. Germline V gene lookup returns CDR1 SGHNT and CDR2 YYREEE (reference sequence). V lost 2 bases, J lost 5 bases, and 3 bases stayed unmatched. CDR3 nucleotide sequence: TGTGCCAGCAGCTTAATGACAGGGAATGAAAAACTGTTTTTT. Its translation is CASSLMTGNEKLFF.

About this clone: This same CDR3 is encoded by further DNA sequences in the sample. The gene calls are TRBV5-8 and TRBJ1-1; TRBD1 is a possible D gene (5 bases). The CDR3 runs to 12 residues. From germline, CDR1 is SGHTS and CDR2 YDEGEE. With 3 bases removed from V and 5 bases from J, the gap between germline ends came to 8 bases. The CDR3 is CASSWGGTEAFF. CDR3 bases: TGTGCCAGCAGCTGGGGGGGAACTGAAGCTTTCTTT.

The chain has TRBV30 and TRBJ1-1, with TRBD1 matching over 8 bases. The CDR3 length is 13 residues. The V gene end was trimmed by 6 bases and the J gene end by 0 bases; junction bases not matched to a gene: 3. The germline V gene encodes CDR1 GTSNPN and CDR2 SVGIG (reference sequence). CDR3 amino acids: CACRTGMNTEAFF. For the CDR3, the DNA is TGTGCCTGTCGGACAGGGATGAACACTGAAGCTTTCTTT. The full variable domain, rest sourced from reference TRBV30 and TRBJ1-1, is SQTIHQWPATLVQPVGSPLSLECTVEGTSNPNLYWYRQAAGRGLQLLFYSVGIGQISSEVPQNLSASRPQDRQFILSSKKLLLSDSGFYLCACRTGMNTEAFFGQGTRLTVV.

The chain employs TRBV12-2 and TRBJ1-5. TRBV12-2 is flagged as a pseudogene. This CDR3 spans 15 amino acids. The CDR3 bases are TGTGCAAGTCTCACTTTAGCTCCCAGCAATCAGCCCCAGCATTTT. Translated: CASLTLAPSNQPQHF.

J is TRBJ2-7 and V is TRBV19, with a tentative D call TRBD2 (6 bases). Trimming shortened V by 6 bases and J by 5 bases, and 20 bases separated the two germline ends. Germline values: CDR1 LNHDA, CDR2 SQIVND (reference sequence). The CDR3 spans 15 residues. The CDR3 nucleotides read TGTGCCAGTAGAGGGACGCGGGAACGGCGTGACGAGCAGTACTTC. This encodes CASRGTRERRDEQYF.

Written as DNA, the CDR3 is TGTGCCAGCAGTGAAGGTGCTCGCGTCGGGACCGGGGAGCTGTTTTTT. As protein: CASSEGARVGTGELFF. The rearrangement uses TRBV2 and TRBJ2-2; D remains unclear. Between the trimmed V and J ends, which lost 1 base and 5 bases, there was a span of 14 bases. Germline V lookup: CDR1 SNHLY, CDR2 FYNNEI. CDR3 length equals 16 residues.

This clone was seen more than once but under ten times. The chain links TRBV19 to TRBJ2-1; 13 bases align to TRBD2. Germline trimming cut 5 bases from V and 4 bases from J; bases unmatched to any gene: 2. The germline CDR1 and CDR2 sequences are LNHDA and SQIVND (reference sequence). This CDR3 spans 15 amino acids. In DNA form, the CDR3 reads TGTGCCAGTAGTCCGGGACTAGCGGGATACAATGAGCAGTTCTTC. This translates into CASSPGLAGYNEQFF.

The sample holds one count of this clone. The CDR3 reads CASSPVSVAGELFF. Here the CDR3 DNA reads TGTGCCAGCTCACCTGTGAGCGTTGCCGGGGAGCTGTTTTTT. The V gene is TRBV18, the J gene TRBJ2-2; D ambiguous. CDR1 is KGHSH, CDR2 LQKENI, per germline. The CDR3 covers 14 residues. V was cut by 3 bases and J by 6 bases, with 11 bases left in between. The full variable domain, completed using reference TRBV18 and TRBJ2-2, is NAGVMQNPRHLVRRRGQEARLRCSPMKGHSHVYWYRQLPEEGLKFMVYLQKENIIDESGMPKERFSAEFPKEGPSILRIQQVVRGDSAAYFCASSPVSVAGELFFGEGSRLTVL.

The chain combines TRBV6-5 with TRBJ1-1; 8 bases map to TRBD1. CDR3 length: 15 residues. Germline-derived CDR1 and CDR2 are MNHEY and SVGAGI. After removal of 3 bases from V and 6 bases from J, the junction contained 9 bases not matched to a gene. The CDR3 reads CASSYPGQGGAEAFF. The CDR3 nucleotides are TGTGCCAGCAGTTATCCCGGACAGGGTGGCGCTGAAGCTTTCTTT.

This sequence joins TRBV5-8 and TRBJ1-6; D possibly corresponds to TRBD1 (5 bases). Germline loops: CDR1 SGHTS, CDR2 YDEGEE. The ends were cut back, 4 bases at V and 6 bases at J, with 11 bases in the middle. CDR3 size: 14 residues. In DNA, the CDR3 is TGTGCCAGCAGCGCGGGACGGATTAATTCACCCCTCCACTTT. Translating it yields CASSAGRINSPLHF.

This chain connects TRBV14 to TRBJ1-4; TRBD1 might be the D (5 bases). V was clipped by 3 bases and J by 0 bases, with 14 bases between them. CDR3 size: 17 residues. CDR1 is SGHDN, CDR2 FVKESK, per germline. The CDR3 DNA sequence: TGTGCCAGCAGCCAGGTGCCAGGAGGGGCAACTAATGAAAAACTGTTTTTT. This codes for CASSQVPGGATNEKLFF.

A note on this clone: This sequence may be a read error, since a much larger clone differs from it by one base. Other DNA sequences within the sample encode an identical CDR3. The chain links TRBV5-5 to TRBJ2-3; 9 nucleotides match TRBD2. Germline V CDR1 and CDR2: SGHKS, YYEKEE (reference sequence). This CDR3 has 16 residues. Here the CDR3 DNA reads TGTCCCCGCTGCTTGGGCGGGGGCGGGAGGGCCCTCCCTGGGTATTTT. It is translated as CPRCLGGGGRALPGYF.

For this clone: Within the sample, other DNA sequences also encode this same CDR3. The chain employs TRBV5-1 and TRBJ1-3; no definite D call. Germline lookup yields CDR1 SGHRS and CDR2 YFSETQ. The CDR3 runs 14 residues. Deletions cut 9 bases from V and 0 bases from J, with 13 bases between. DNA of the CDR3: TGCGCCACCAAACAAGTTCCCTCTGGAAACACCATATATTTT. Its translation: CATKQVPSGNTIYF.

The count of this clone is one. The chain links TRBV9 to TRBJ2-3; a possible D gene is TRBD2 (6 bases). Germline loops: CDR1 SGDLS, CDR2 YYNGEE. The CDR3 is 15 amino acids. With 2 bases removed from V and 0 bases from J, the gap between germline ends came to 10 bases. As DNA, the CDR3 is TGTGCCAGCAGCGTCCTTGGGGGGAGCACAGATACGCAGTATTTT. This translates into CASSVLGGSTDTQYF. Using reference TRBV9 and TRBJ2-3 for the parts outside the CDR3, the full variable domain is DSGVTQTPKHLITATGQRVTLRCSPRSGDLSVYWYQQSLDQGLQFLIQYYNGEERAKGNILERFSAQQFPDLHSELNLSSLELGDSALYFCASSVLGGSTDTQYFGPGTRLTVL.

This rearrangement joins TRBV5-8 to TRBJ1-1; D gene uncertain. The CDR3 is 15 residues long. The V end was cut by 1 base, the J end by 0 bases, with 10 bases between. Germline CDR1 reads SGHTS; CDR2 reads YDEGEE. This chain's CDR3 is CASSLIVQVNTEAFF. The CDR3 region has the DNA TGTGCCAGCAGCTTGATCGTACAAGTGAACACTGAAGCTTTCTTT.